A selection of T cell receptor beta chains follows, all from one sample in a study of graft-versus-host responses after intestinal transplantation. TCRdb's copy holds only in-frame clones and misses some; the assay was immunoSEQ multiplex PCR. The data hold around 30,000 clones, with 87% observed a single time. Specimen: PBMCs, collected about 430 days after intestinal transplantation. The receptor set was obtained from a human patient who received an intestinal transplant, so some T cells may come from the graft donor. Each CDR3 is given with its conserved first and last residue. Fields, in order: V gene, D gene, clone size, CDR3 length, J gene, CDR3 protein, CDR3 DNA. The D gene is left open where the match is weak. A row's size may be missing; if present it is once, few, many or a size class.

V: TRBV5-8; D: -; size: -; length: 14; J: TRBJ1-2; CDR3: CASSLGSNGDGYTF; DNA: TGTGCCAGCAGCTTGGGTTCAAATGGGGATGGCTACACCTTC
V: TRBV15; D: -; size: once; length: 14; J: TRBJ1-4; CDR3: CATSPTPLNEKLFF; DNA: TGTGCCACCAGCCCGACCCCCCTTAATGAAAAACTGTTTTTT
V: TRBV6-6; D: TRBD1; size: -; length: 16; J: TRBJ1-1; CDR3: CASSYFSGGTLIEAFF; DNA: TGTGCCAGCAGTTACTTCTCAGGGGGGACCCTTATCGAAGCTTTCTTT
V: TRBV6-1; D: TRBD1; size: -; length: 16; J: TRBJ1-1; CDR3: CASSDLDRVMNTEAFF; DNA: TGTGCCAGCAGTGATTTGGACAGGGTCATGAACACTGAAGCTTTCTTT
V: TRBV2; D: -; size: -; length: 13; J: TRBJ1-6; CDR3: CASSGDYNSPLHF; DNA: TGTGCCAGCAGCGGGGATTATAATTCACCCCTCCACTTT
V: TRBV18; D: TRBD1; size: -; length: 15; J: TRBJ2-5; CDR3: CASSPWTGGRETQYF; DNA: TGTGCCAGCTCGCCTTGGACAGGGGGAAGGGAGACCCAGTACTTC
V: TRBV5-6; D: -; size: -; length: 16; J: TRBJ2-5; CDR3: CASSLLFGQKEETQYF; DNA: TGTGCCAGCAGCTTGCTGTTCGGGCAGAAAGAAGAGACCCAGTACTTC
V: TRBV1; D: -; size: -; length: 17; J: TRBJ2-4; CDR3: CTSSHYHRGAGKNIQYF; DNA: TGCACCAGCAGCCATTACCACAGGGGAGCGGGCAAAAACATTCAGTACTTC
V: TRBV5-4; D: -; size: -; length: 14; J: TRBJ2-6; CDR3: CASSHDSGANVLTF; DNA: TGTGCCAGCAGCCATGACAGTGGGGCCAACGTCCTGACTTTC
V: TRBV5-1; D: TRBD2; size: -; length: 17; J: TRBJ2-5; CDR3: CASSPDELAGVLKTQYF; DNA: TGCGCCAGCAGCCCGGACGAACTAGCGGGAGTACTAAAGACCCAGTACTTC
V: TRBV18; D: -; size: -; length: 16; J: TRBJ1-1; CDR3: CASSPRTSGMNTEAFF; DNA: TGTGCCAGCTCACCAAGGACATCTGGAATGAACACTGAAGCTTTCTTT
V: TRBV6-6; D: TRBD2; size: -; length: 14; J: TRBJ2-2; CDR3: CASSLAGEAGELFF; DNA: TGTGCCAGCTCACTAGCGGGAGAGGCCGGGGAGCTGTTTTTT
V: TRBV28; D: -; size: -; length: 16; J: TRBJ2-2; CDR3: CASSRFLSSNTGELFF; DNA: TGTGCCAGCAGCCGATTTTTATCCTCGAACACCGGGGAGCTGTTTTTT
V: TRBV7-9; D: TRBD2; size: -; length: 18; J: TRBJ2-3; CDR3: CASSLPKGLAGGPDMQYF; DNA: TGTGCCAGCAGCTTGCCAAAGGGACTAGCGGGGGGGCCAGATATGCAGTATTTT
V: TRBV5-4; D: -; size: -; length: 13; J: TRBJ2-5; CDR3: CASSKGQVETQYF; DNA: TGTGCCAGCAGTAAAGGACAAGTAGAGACCCAGTACTTC
V: TRBV11-2; D: -; size: -; length: 18; J: TRBJ2-3; CDR3: CASSLSSRNPSPPDTQYF; DNA: TGTGCCAGCAGCCTCAGTAGTCGGAACCCCTCCCCCCCAGATACGCAGTATTTT
V: TRBV15; D: -; size: -; length: 15; J: TRBJ2-2; CDR3: CATSRVTGNTGELFF; DNA: TGTGCCACCAGCAGAGTTACAGGGAACACCGGGGAGCTGTTTTTT
V: TRBV7-9; D: -; size: -; length: 17; J: TRBJ1-5; CDR3: CASSPGGLGGGNQPQHF; DNA: TGTGCCAGCAGCCCTGGGGGGTTAGGGGGTGGCAATCAGCCCCAGCATTTT
V: TRBV5-5; D: -; size: -; length: 16; J: TRBJ2-1; CDR3: CASSLGGPGHYNEQFF; DNA: TGTGCCAGCAGCTTGGGGGGACCGGGTCACTACAATGAGCAGTTCTTC
V: TRBV5-1; D: -; size: -; length: 15; J: TRBJ2-2; CDR3: CASSLLLENTGELFF; DNA: TGCGCCAGCAGCTTGTTGCTAGAGAACACCGGGGAGCTGTTTTTT
V: TRBV7-2; D: -; size: -; length: 17; J: TRBJ2-3; CDR3: CASSLVREQVSTDAQYF; DNA: TGTGCCAGCAGCTTAGTCCGAGAACAGGTGAGCACAGATGCGCAGTATTTT
V: TRBV6-5; D: TRBD1; size: once; length: 12; J: TRBJ1-1; CDR3: CASSPRQGAAFF; DNA: TGTGCCAGCAGTCCCCGACAGGGGGCAGCTTTCTTT
V: TRBV7-2; D: -; size: -; length: 16; J: TRBJ1-2; CDR3: CASSPRNRAGGYGYTF; DNA: TGTGCCAGCAGCCCACGCAACAGGGCGGGGGGTTATGGCTACACCTTC
V: TRBV6-6; D: -; size: -; length: 14; J: TRBJ1-3; CDR3: CASIPGGSGNTIYF; DNA: TGTGCCAGCATCCCGGGGGGCTCTGGAAACACCATATATTTT
V: TRBV28; D: -; size: -; length: 17; J: TRBJ1-5; CDR3: CASSFSPGTLSNQPQHF; DNA: TGTGCCAGCAGTTTTAGCCCAGGGACCCTTAGCAATCAGCCCCAGCATTTT
V: TRBV7-4; D: -; size: -; length: 19; J: TRBJ2-6; CDR3: CASSKSFSAHKSRANVLTF; DNA: TGTGCCAGCAGCAAAAGCTTTTCAGCTCACAAAAGTCGGGCCAACGTCCTGACTTTC
V: TRBV7-2; D: -; size: few; length: 15; J: TRBJ1-2; CDR3: CASSLAHGGPYGYTF; DNA: TGTGCCAGCAGCTTAGCCCATGGAGGCCCCTATGGCTACACCTTC
V: TRBV6-5; D: -; size: -; length: 11; J: TRBJ1-1; CDR3: CASSGRAEAFF; DNA: TGTGCCAGCAGTGGGAGAGCTGAAGCTTTCTTT
V: TRBV11-1; D: TRBD2; size: -; length: 14; J: TRBJ2-7; CDR3: CASSLGLAGYEQYF; DNA: TGTGCCAGCAGCTTAGGACTAGCGGGCTACGAGCAGTACTTC
V: TRBV28; D: -; size: -; length: 11; J: TRBJ1-4; CDR3: CATYRFEKLFF; DNA: TGTGCCACGTACAGGTTCGAAAAACTGTTTTTT
V: TRBV4-1; D: -; size: -; length: 16; J: TRBJ2-7; CDR3: CASSQGTWDQSYEQYF; DNA: TGCGCCAGCAGCCAGGGCACGTGGGACCAATCCTACGAGCAGTACTTC